This T cell receptor beta chain was captured by sequencing in a study of shared clonotypes between healthy human individuals. Findings of the study overall: The authors expected sequencing depth to affect clonotype sharing among donors.

Notes on this clone: Its specificity is unknown.

V was shortened by 4 bases and J by 3 bases, with 10 bases between the two germline ends. From germline, CDR1 is SGHRS and CDR2 YFSETQ. This CDR3 has 13 amino acids. Profiling relied on immunoSEQ multiplex PCR, and the TCRdb table lists in-frame clones only, not all of them. The sample holds fewer than 650,000 clones, about 79% seen once. Every one of the donors was a Caucasian adult that lived in Nashville, Tennessee. This receptor was obtained from a middle-aged woman in good health. Some clones in this sample may be carry-over from other donors' samples. The rearrangement joins TRBV5-1 to TRBJ1-1; perhaps TRBD1 as D (5 bases). The sequenced sample was PBMCs. The CDR3 here is CASSVTADTEAFF. The CDR3 coding sequence is TGCGCCAGCAGCGTGACAGCCGACACTGAAGCTTTCTTT.